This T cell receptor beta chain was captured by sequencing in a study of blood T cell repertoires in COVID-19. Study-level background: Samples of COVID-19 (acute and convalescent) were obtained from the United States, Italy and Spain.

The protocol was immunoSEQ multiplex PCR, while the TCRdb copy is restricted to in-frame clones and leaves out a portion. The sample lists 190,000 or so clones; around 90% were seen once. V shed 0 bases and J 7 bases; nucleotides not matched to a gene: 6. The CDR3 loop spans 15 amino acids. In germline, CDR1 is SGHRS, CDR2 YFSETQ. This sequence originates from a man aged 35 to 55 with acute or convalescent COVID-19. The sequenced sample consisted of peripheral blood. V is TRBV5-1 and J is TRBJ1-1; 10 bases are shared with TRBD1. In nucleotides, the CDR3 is TGCGCCAGCAGCTTGGAGGGACAGGGGCCAGATGAAGCTTTCTTT. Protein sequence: CASSLEGQGPDEAFF.